These 12 T cell receptor beta chains were all obtained from the same sample, sequenced in a study of blood T cells in healthy people across ages. A second PCR, run for about 7 to 11 cycles, used a sample-barcoded 5' primer plus a J-beta primer mix. MiXCR, applied by TCRdb to the 5' RACE reads, yields one record per CDR3 protein. The table includes just over 1 million distinct CDR3 sequences, 40% to 55% detected once. Sequences were obtained from blood. These receptors were taken from a woman aged 60-75 years in good health.

The rearrangement links TRBV7-9 to TRBJ2-3, with 10 positions matching TRBD2. Trimming at V came to 5 bases and at J to 4 bases, leaving 6 bases not matched to a gene. Germline-derived CDR1 and CDR2 are SEHNR and FQNEAQ (reference sequence). This CDR3 comprises 15 residues. CDR3 region: CASSQGTSEADTQYF. In nucleotides, the CDR3 is TGTGCCAGCAGCCAAGGGACTAGCGAGGCAGATACGCAGTATTTT.

The chain links TRBV4-1 to TRBJ2-5; the D is unclear. This CDR3 spans 12 amino acids. V was trimmed by 0 bases and J by 5 bases, leaving 4 bases between them. Germline V gene sequence: CDR1 MGHRA, CDR2 YSYEKL. CDR3 DNA: TGCGCCAGCAGCCAAGACGTGGAGACCCAGTACTTC. It specifies CASSQDVETQYF.

In the case of this clonotype: A much larger clone sits a single nucleotide away, making a read error possible. The chain uses TRBV27 and TRBJ2-4; D is unclear. Germline loops: CDR1 MNHEY, CDR2 SMNVEV (reference sequence). The CDR3 is made up of 12 amino acids. V was cut by 10 bases and J by 13 bases, with 20 bases left in between. The DNA for the CDR3 is TGTGCCACGCTTAGTGCATCCTACGTGCAGTACTTC. Protein sequence: CATLSASYVQYF.

The chain is built from TRBV5-1 and TRBJ2-1, with no clear D. Per germline, CDR1 SGHRS and CDR2 YFSETQ. The V end lost 1 base, the J end lost 8 bases, and 13 bases lay between the germline ends. This CDR3 is 14 amino acids long. The chain's CDR3 is CASSLTPGRDEQFF. In nucleotides, the CDR3 is TGCGCCAGCAGCTTGACCCCAGGCCGGGATGAGCAGTTCTTC.

The CDR3 is CASSQETGGGSEQFF. As DNA, the CDR3 is TGTGCCAGCAGCCAAGAGACAGGGGGGGGAAGTGAGCAGTTCTTC. The rearrangement links TRBV4-2 to TRBJ2-1; 9 bases match TRBD1. The trim removed 0 bases at V and 9 bases at J, leaving 6 bases unmatched. The germline CDR1 and CDR2 sequences are LGHNA and YNFKEQ. The CDR3 runs 15 residues.

The V and J genes are TRBV6-6 and TRBJ1-5, with a possible D match to TRBD1 (5 bases). Germline values: CDR1 MNHNY, CDR2 SVGAGI (reference sequence). This CDR3 spans 14 amino acids. Deletions cut 0 bases from V and 5 bases from J, with 8 bases between. The CDR3 protein is CASSYSRGDQPQHF. The DNA for the CDR3 is TGTGCCAGCAGTTACTCGCGGGGGGATCAGCCCCAGCATTTT.

This clonotype came up a few times. The chain employs TRBV7-3 and TRBJ2-3; D is uncertain. Germline loops: CDR1 SGHTA, CDR2 FQGTGA. V dropped 1 base and J dropped 0 bases, with 8 bases sitting between them. The CDR3 runs 15 residues. The CDR3 nucleotides read TGTGCCAGCAGCTTAAGGGCGACTAGCACAGATACGCAGTATTTT. Translation gives CASSLRATSTDTQYF.

The table lists this clonotype with a few counts. This chain uses TRBV10-3 with TRBJ2-1, with TRBD2 matching over 15 bases. V was clipped by 9 bases and J by 5 bases; unmatched bases: 8. CDR3 length: 16 amino acids. Looked up from germline, CDR1 is ENHRY and CDR2 is SYGVKD. The DNA of the CDR3 is TGTGCCATTGCCGGGACTAGCGGGAGGAGGGACAATGAGCAGTTCTTC. It codes for CAIAGTSGRRDNEQFF.

As concerns this clonotype: The junction does not match germline at one end; this may be a read error. This chain links TRBV3-1 with TRBJ1-2; no clear D gene. This CDR3 spans 12 amino acids. Germline CDR1 and CDR2: LGHDT and YNNKEL (reference sequence). The DNA for the CDR3 is TGTGCCAGCAGCCTCCAGGACTATAGCTACACCTTC. This gives the protein CASSLQDYSYTF.

This clonotype turned up a few times. The chain has TRBV25-1 and TRBJ2-3; 12 nucleotides line up with TRBD2. The CDR3 has 15 residues. V gave up 8 bases and J gave up 0 bases; unmatched junction bases: 3. CDR1 and CDR2 (germline): MGHDK, SYGVNS. The CDR3 sequence: CASRGTSGSTDTQYF. CDR3 nucleotides: TGTGCCAGCCGGGGGACTAGCGGGAGCACAGATACGCAGTATTTT. The variable domain in full, completed from reference TRBV25-1 and TRBJ2-3, reads EADIYQTPRYLVIGTGKKITLECSQTMGHDKMYWYQQDPGMELHLIHYSYGVNSTEKGDLSSESTVSRIRTEHFPLTLESARPSHTSQYLCASRGTSGSTDTQYFGPGTRLTVL.

This chain uses TRBV11-2 with TRBJ2-4; 11 bases are shared with TRBD2. The CDR3 consists of 19 residues. Trimming at V came to 5 bases and at J to 3 bases, leaving 15 bases not matched to a gene. In germline, CDR1 is SGHAT, CDR2 FQNNGV. The CDR3 sequence is CASSANRLAGQMLKNIQYF. CDR3 DNA sequence: TGTGCCAGCAGCGCCAATCGACTAGCGGGACAAATGCTCAAAAACATTCAGTACTTC.

V and J are TRBV5-1 and TRBJ1-3; D call uncertain. The V gene's germline CDR1 is SGHRS and CDR2 YFSETQ. Deletions cut 0 bases from V and 0 bases from J, with 10 bases between. This CDR3 region has 16 residues. CDR3: CASSLVGEVSGNTIYF. CDR3 sequence (DNA): TGCGCCAGCAGCTTGGTCGGCGAGGTCTCTGGAAACACCATATATTTT.